These 9 T cell receptor beta chains came from one sample sequenced in a study of CD8 T cells in Susac syndrome. RNA in amounts of 0.5 to 1 ug was reverse transcribed with random hexamers. One entry per CDR3 protein, called by TCRdb with MiXCR from the immunoSEQ multiplex PCR reads. The sample includes 230,000 or so distinct CDR3 sequences, roughly 96% of them seen just once. Sequenced material: CD4+ T cells from PBMCs. These receptors were collected from a human donor with multiple sclerosis.

V is TRBV9 and J is TRBJ2-3, with D unclear. The V gene's germline CDR1 is SGDLS and CDR2 YYNGEE. The CDR3 covers 12 residues. Trimming cost V 0 bases and J 5 bases, with 4 bases left between them. CDR3 sequence (DNA): TGTGCCAGCAGCGTAGACGTAGATACGCAGTATTTT. Translated: CASSVDVDTQYF.

The chain couples TRBV20-1 to TRBJ2-7; D is perhaps TRBD1 (5 bases). Per germline, CDR1 DFQATT and CDR2 SNEGSKA (reference sequence). Trimming pared 1 base from V and 3 bases from J, leaving 16 bases between. This CDR3 comprises 15 residues. The CDR3 is CSARGIGQRDYEQYF. The CDR3 DNA reads as TGCAGTGCTAGAGGGATTGGACAAAGGGACTACGAGCAGTACTTC.

The V and J genes are TRBV20-1 and TRBJ2-1; TRBD2 agrees at 9 bases. The length of the CDR3 is 16 residues. Unmatched junction bases numbered 10, after V lost 3 bases and J lost 4 bases. In germline, CDR1 is DFQATT, CDR2 SNEGSKA (reference sequence). Here the CDR3 reads CSARGLGLAGYNEQFF. The CDR3 bases are TGCAGTGCTAGGGGCTTGGGGCTAGCGGGGTACAATGAGCAGTTCTTC.

The chain uses TRBV3-1 and TRBJ1-2, with TRBD1 as a possible D gene (6 bases). Germline CDR1 and CDR2: LGHDT and YNNKEL (reference sequence). V lost 4 bases, J lost 2 bases, and 14 bases lay in between. The CDR3 is made up of 15 amino acids. The CDR3 DNA reads as TGTGCCAGCAGCCCCATACTTACAGGGAACTATGGCTACACCTTC. Encoded protein: CASSPILTGNYGYTF.

This chain links TRBV20-1 with TRBJ1-1; D is perhaps TRBD1 (5 bases). CDR3 size: 18 residues. Germline V gene lookup returns CDR1 DFQATT and CDR2 SNEGSKA (reference sequence). V was clipped by 6 bases and J by 4 bases, with 30 bases between them. Here the CDR3 reads CSAARVGALEVGGTEAFF. CDR3 coding DNA: TGCAGTGCCGCCCGGGTCGGTGCTTTAGAGGTGGGGGGCACTGAAGCTTTCTTT.

The V gene is TRBV28, the J gene TRBJ2-1; possibly TRBD2 for D (5 bases). Germline assignment: CDR1 MDHEN and CDR2 SYDVKM. Trimming left V 5 bases short and J 1 base short, with 9 bases between. This CDR3 is 14 amino acids long. This chain's CDR3 is CASSPRGSYNEQFF. For the CDR3, the DNA is TGTGCCAGCAGTCCCCGGGGTTCCTACAATGAGCAGTTCTTC. The full variable domain, rest sourced from reference TRBV28 and TRBJ2-1, is DVKVTQSSRYLVKRTGEKVFLECVQDMDHENMFWYRQDPGLGLRLIYFSYDVKMKEKGDIPEGYSVSREKKERFSLILESASTNQTSMYLCASSPRGSYNEQFFGPGTRLTVL.

The chain couples TRBV3-1 to TRBJ2-1; tentatively, D is TRBD1 or TRBD2 (5 bases each). V was cut by 2 bases and J by 6 bases, with 8 bases left in between. Germline CDR1 and CDR2: LGHDT and YNNKEL (reference sequence). The CDR3 is 13 amino acids. For the CDR3, the DNA is TGTGCCAGCAGCCAAAATGGGGGCAATGAGCAGTTCTTC. Translating it yields CASSQNGGNEQFF.

The V call is TRBV23-1, the J call TRBJ1-5; D is uncertain. TRBV23-1 is an ORF, with its function uncertain. CDR3 length equals 18 residues. V was trimmed by 8 bases and J by 1 base, leaving 24 bases between them. The CDR3 region has the DNA TGCGCCAGCGGCGGACTGGGCACCGACAATTTGAGCAATCAGCCCCAGCATTTT. Its translation: CASGGLGTDNLSNQPQHF.

V gene TRBV24-1 combines with J gene TRBJ2-3; weak D call: TRBD2 (6 bases). The length of the CDR3 is 15 residues. Germline CDR1 and CDR2: KGHDR and SFDVKD. The V end was cut by 9 bases, the J end by 1 base, with 16 bases between. CDR3 protein: CATGGARGRTDTQYF. In DNA form, the CDR3 reads TGTGCCACCGGTGGGGCGCGGGGTCGCACAGATACGCAGTATTTT.